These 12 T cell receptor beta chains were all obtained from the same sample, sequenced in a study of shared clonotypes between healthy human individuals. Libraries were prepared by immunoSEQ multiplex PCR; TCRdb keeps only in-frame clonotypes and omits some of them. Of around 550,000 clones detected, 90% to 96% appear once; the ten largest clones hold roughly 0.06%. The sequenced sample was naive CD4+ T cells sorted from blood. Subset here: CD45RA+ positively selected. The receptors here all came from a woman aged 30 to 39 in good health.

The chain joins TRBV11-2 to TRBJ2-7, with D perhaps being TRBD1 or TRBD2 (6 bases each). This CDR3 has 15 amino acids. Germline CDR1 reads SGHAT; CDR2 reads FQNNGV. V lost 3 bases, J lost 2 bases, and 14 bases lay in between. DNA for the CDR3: TGTGCCAGCAGCTTGGTCCGTGGGGGGCCCTACGAGCAGTACTTC. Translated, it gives CASSLVRGGPYEQYF.

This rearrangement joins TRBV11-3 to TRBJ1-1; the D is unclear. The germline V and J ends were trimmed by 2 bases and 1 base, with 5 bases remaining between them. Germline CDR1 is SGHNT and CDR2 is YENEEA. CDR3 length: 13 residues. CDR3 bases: TGTGCCAGCAGCTTACGGGGGAACACTGAAGCTTTCTTT. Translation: CASSLRGNTEAFF.

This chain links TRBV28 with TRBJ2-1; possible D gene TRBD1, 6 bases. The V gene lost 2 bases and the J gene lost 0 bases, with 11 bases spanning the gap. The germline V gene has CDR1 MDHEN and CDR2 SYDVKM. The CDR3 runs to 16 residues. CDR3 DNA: TGTGCCAGCAGTTTAGACAGGCTTAGCTCCTACAATGAGCAGTTCTTC. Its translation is CASSLDRLSSYNEQFF.

The chain's CDR3 is CASSPVTSSYEQYF. CDR3 sequence (DNA): TGTGCCAGCTCACCAGTGACTAGCTCCTACGAGCAGTACTTC. The chain has TRBV18 and TRBJ2-7; D might be TRBD2 (6 bases). V was clipped by 2 bases and J by 0 bases, with 8 bases between them. Germline V lookup: CDR1 KGHSH, CDR2 LQKENI. This CDR3 region has 14 residues.

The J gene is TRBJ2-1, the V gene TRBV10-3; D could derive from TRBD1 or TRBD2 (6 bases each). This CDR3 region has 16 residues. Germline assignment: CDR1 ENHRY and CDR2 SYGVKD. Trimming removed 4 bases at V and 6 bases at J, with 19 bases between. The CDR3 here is CAISGKGGLLGNEQFF. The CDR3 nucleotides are TGTGCCATCAGTGGGAAGGGGGGCCTCCTGGGCAATGAGCAGTTCTTC.

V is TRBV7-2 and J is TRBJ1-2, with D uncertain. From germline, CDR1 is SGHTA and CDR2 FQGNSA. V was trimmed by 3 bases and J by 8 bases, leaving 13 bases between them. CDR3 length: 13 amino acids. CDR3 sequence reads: CASSFGTPGGYTF. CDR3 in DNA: TGTGCCAGCAGCTTCGGTACCCCCGGGGGCTACACCTTC.

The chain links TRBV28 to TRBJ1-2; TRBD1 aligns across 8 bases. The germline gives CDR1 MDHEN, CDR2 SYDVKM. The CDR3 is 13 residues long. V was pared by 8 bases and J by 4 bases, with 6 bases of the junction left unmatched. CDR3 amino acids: CASARTGTYGYTF. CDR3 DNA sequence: TGTGCCAGCGCAAGGACAGGGACCTATGGCTACACCTTC.

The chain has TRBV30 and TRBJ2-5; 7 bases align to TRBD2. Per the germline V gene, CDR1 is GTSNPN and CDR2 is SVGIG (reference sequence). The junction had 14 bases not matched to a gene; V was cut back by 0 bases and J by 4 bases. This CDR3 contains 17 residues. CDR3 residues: CAWSVLPRLAPRETQYF. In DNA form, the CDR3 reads TGTGCCTGGAGTGTACTACCTCGACTAGCACCACGAGAGACCCAGTACTTC.

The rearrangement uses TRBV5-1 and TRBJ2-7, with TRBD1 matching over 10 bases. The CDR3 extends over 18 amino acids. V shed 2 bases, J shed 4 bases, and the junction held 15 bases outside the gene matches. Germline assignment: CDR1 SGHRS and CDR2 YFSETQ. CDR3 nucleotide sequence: TGCGCCAGCAGCTTCTCCCGGGACAGGGGTCATATTAAGTACGAGCAGTACTTC. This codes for CASSFSRDRGHIKYEQYF.

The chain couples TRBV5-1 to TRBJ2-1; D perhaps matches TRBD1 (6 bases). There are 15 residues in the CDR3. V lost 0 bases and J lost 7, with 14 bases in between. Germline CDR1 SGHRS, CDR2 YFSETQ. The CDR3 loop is CASSLEAGDRNEQFF. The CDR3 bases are TGCGCCAGCAGCTTGGAGGCAGGGGATAGGAATGAGCAGTTCTTC.

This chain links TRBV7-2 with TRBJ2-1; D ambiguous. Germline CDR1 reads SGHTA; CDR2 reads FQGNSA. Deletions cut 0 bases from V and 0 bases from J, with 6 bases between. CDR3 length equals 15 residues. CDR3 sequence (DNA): TGTGCCAGCAGCTTAGCTCGGGCCTCCTACAATGAGCAGTTCTTC. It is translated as CASSLARASYNEQFF.

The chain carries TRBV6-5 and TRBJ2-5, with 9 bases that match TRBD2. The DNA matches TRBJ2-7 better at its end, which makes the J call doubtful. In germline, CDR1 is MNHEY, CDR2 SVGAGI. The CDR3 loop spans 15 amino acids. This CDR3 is CASSYFSREGYEQYF. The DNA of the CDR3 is TGTGCCAGCAGTTACTTCTCGCGGGAGGGCTACGAGCAGTACTTC.